These T cell receptor beta chains were read from a single sample in a study of T cell responses to AZD1222 COVID-19 vaccine. Profiled with immunoSEQ multiplex PCR; TCRdb holds only in-frame clones, not every one. Of some 150,000 clones in the sample, 82% were seen once. Source: peripheral blood, taken on day 0 of MenACWY control vaccination. These receptors all come from an adult in good health. Each CDR3 is given with its conserved first and last residue. A D gene is named only where the DNA matches it firmly. Clone sizes are given selectively: once, few, many, or a class where the clone is expanded.

J gene | V gene | clone size | D gene | CDR3 DNA | CDR3 protein
TRBJ2-6 | TRBV18 | . | TRBD2 | TGTGCCAGCTCCGGGACTAGCGGCTCTGGGGCCAACGTCCTGACTTTC | CASSGTSGSGANVLTF
TRBJ2-5 | TRBV28 | . | TRBD1 | TGTGCCAGCAGCAAGACAGGGGGCGCACGTAAGACCCAGTACTTC | CASSKTGGARKTQYF
TRBJ2-3 | TRBV5-1 | . | TRBD1 | TGCGCCAGCAGCTCACAGGGGGCTCTTGGCACAGATACGCAGTATTTT | CASSSQGALGTDTQYF
TRBJ2-5 | TRBV27 | once | TRBD1 | TGTGCCAGCAGTTTCAGACAGGGCCGAGAGACCCAGTACTTC | CASSFRQGRETQYF
TRBJ1-3 | TRBV18 | once | . | TGTGCCAGCTCACCCAGATCAGGGTCTGGAAACACCATATATTTT | CASSPRSGSGNTIYF
TRBJ1-4 | TRBV9 | . | TRBD1 | TGTGCCAGCAGCCCCAGAGGGGGGACAGGGGAAAAACTGTTTTTT | CASSPRGGTGEKLFF
TRBJ1-6 | TRBV6-6 | few | . | TGTGCCAGCAGCGTCGGGGGCTTCCTACCCCTCCACTTT | CASSVGGFLPLHF
TRBJ2-3 | TRBV29-1 | few | TRBD1 | TGCAGCGTTGTAGGGGACCGCAGGCCCGGGGACAGGGATATCTCTTCCACTAGCACAGATACGCAGTATTTT | CSVVGDRRPGDRDISSTSTDTQYF
TRBJ1-3 | TRBV13 | . | . | TGTGCCAGCAGCAGCAGGGGCCTTGGAAACACCATATATTTT | CASSSRGLGNTIYF
TRBJ1-6 | TRBV2 | . | . | TGTGCCAGCAGTGAGAGGCGGTATAATTCACCCCTCCACTTT | CASSERRYNSPLHF
TRBJ2-1 | TRBV7-6 | . | . | TGTGCCAGCAGCTTAGCGGAAAGACAGTACAATGAGCAGTTCTTC | CASSLAERQYNEQFF
TRBJ2-4 | TRBV5-1 | . | . | TGCGCCAGCACTGGAGGGGGGGCACAAGACATTCAGTACTTC | CASTGGGAQDIQYF
TRBJ1-4 | TRBV27 | once | TRBD1 | TGTGCCAGCAGTTTCCCCATCGACAGGGGAATTAATGAAAAACTGTTTTTT | CASSFPIDRGINEKLFF
TRBJ1-2 | TRBV4-1 | few | . | TGCGCCAGCAGCCATCAGATAAACTATGGCTACACCTTC | CASSHQINYGYTF
TRBJ2-5 | TRBV5-4 | . | . | TGTGCCAGCACCCCCCCGGGCCGGGAGACCCAGTACTTC | CASTPPGRETQYF
TRBJ2-1 | TRBV6-6 | . | . | TGTGCCAGCATCTACGGGGGTGAGCAGTTCTTC | CASIYGGEQFF
TRBJ1-2 | TRBV30 | . | . | TGTGCCTGGAGTCTCGGAGGGGGTTACACGAGAACCTACTATGGCTACACCTTC | CAWSLGGGYTRTYYGYTF
TRBJ1-2 | TRBV18 | . | TRBD1 | TGTGCCAGCTCAGCCGGGACAGTAAACTATGGCTACACCTTC | CASSAGTVNYGYTF
TRBJ2-5 | TRBV3-1/TRBV3-2 | . | . | TGTGCCAGCAGCCAAGGCGGCGGACGGGGCCAAGAGACCCAGTACTTC | CASSQGGGRGQETQYF
TRBJ2-6 | TRBV5-1 | few | . | TGCGCCAGCAGCGCGGACGGAAACTCTGGGGCCAACGTCCTGACTTTC | CASSADGNSGANVLTF
TRBJ2-3 | TRBV6-1 | . | . | TGTGCCAGCAGTGAGGGTTGGGGCACAGATACGCAGTATTTT | CASSEGWGTDTQYF
TRBJ1-2 | TRBV5-8 | . | TRBD1 | TGTGCCAGCAGCCCGGGACAGGGGTGGGGTGGCTACACCTTC | CASSPGQGWGGYTF
TRBJ2-1 | TRBV29-1 | . | TRBD1 | TGCAGCGTTGACGCGGGACAGGGTTTGGATGAGCAGTTCTTC | CSVDAGQGLDEQFF
TRBJ2-3 | TRBV11-2 | . | . | TGTGCCAGCAGCTTAGTGACAGCCCGGACAGATACGCAGTATTTT | CASSLVTARTDTQYF
TRBJ1-6 | TRBV9 | . | . | TGTGCCAGCAGCGTTGAGCTGAGCTCCTATAATTCACCCCTCCACTTT | CASSVELSSYNSPLHF
TRBJ2-1 | TRBV7-8 | . | . | TGTGCCAGCAGCCGAGGGGGTTTCTACAATGAGCAGTTCTTC | CASSRGGFYNEQFF
TRBJ1-5 | TRBV20-1 | . | . | TGCAGTGCTAGTGGGGGGGAACGGGGTCAGCCCCAGCATTTT | CSASGGERGQPQHF
TRBJ1-6 | TRBV11-2 | . | . | TGTGCCAGCAGCTTAGATCGCGCCAGGGGAGATAATTCACCCCTCCACTTT | CASSLDRARGDNSPLHF
TRBJ2-1 | TRBV2 | . | TRBD2 | TGTGCCAGCAGCTGGACTAGCGGGGGGCACCTCTCCTACAATGAGCAGTTCTTC | CASSWTSGGHLSYNEQFF
TRBJ2-2 | TRBV5-1 | once | TRBD1 | TGCGCCAGCAGCTTTATCGGGACAGTGAACACCGGGGAGCTGTTTTTT | CASSFIGTVNTGELFF
TRBJ1-4 | TRBV19 | . | . | TGTGCCAGTAGTCGACAATGGAATGAAAAACTGTTTTTT | CASSRQWNEKLFF
TRBJ2-3 | TRBV2 | . | . | TGTGCCAGCAGTGAAGCGCCTAGGGCGGGGGATACGCAGTATTTT | CASSEAPRAGDTQYF
TRBJ2-2 | TRBV24-1 | few | . | TGTGCCACCAGTGAAACAGGGCCGAACACCGGGGAGCTGTTTTTT | CATSETGPNTGELFF
TRBJ2-6 | TRBV5-1 | . | . | TGCGCCAGCAGCTTGGGGCGGTCAGGGGCCAACGTCCTGACTTTC | CASSLGRSGANVLTF
TRBJ1-5 | TRBV29-1 | . | . | TGCAGCGTTACCATCGGGTCGGGGCCCCAGCATTTT | CSVTIGSGPQHF
TRBJ1-5 | TRBV10-3 | . | . | TGTGCCATCAGTGAGTCGAAGGTCGGAAAAAGCAATCAGCCCCAGCATTTT | CAISESKVGKSNQPQHF
TRBJ1-4 | TRBV6-5 | . | . | TGTGCCAGCACCCTGACATCAACTAATGAAAAACTGTTTTTT | CASTLTSTNEKLFF
TRBJ2-5 | TRBV28 | . | TRBD2 | TGTGCCAGCAGTTTAGGGCGGGGGATACGGAAAGAGACCCAGTACTTC | CASSLGRGIRKETQYF
TRBJ1-2 | TRBV7-8 | . | . | TGTGCCAGCAGCTTAGGAGGGTCAGGGTGGTATGGCTACACCTTC | CASSLGGSGWYGYTF
TRBJ1-2 | TRBV7-9 | . | . | TGTGCCAGCAGCTTAGTTCTCGTTCGAGAAAACTATGGCTACACCTTC | CASSLVLVRENYGYTF
TRBJ2-3 | TRBV18 | . | TRBD2 | TGTGCCAGCTCACGCTATGGACTAGCGGGGGAGATGGGTACGCAGTATTTT | CASSRYGLAGEMGTQYF
TRBJ1-3 | TRBV5-1 | . | . | TGCGCCAGCAGACTCGGGGGGGACGGAAACACCATATATTTT | CASRLGGDGNTIYF
TRBJ2-7 | TRBV5-8 | . | . | TGTGCCAGCAGCTTTCTAAGCGCAGGGGTAGGGGCCTACGAGCAGTACTTC | CASSFLSAGVGAYEQYF
TRBJ1-2 | TRBV5-6 | . | . | TGTGCCAGCAGCTTGGGGGGTACCCCCGGGGACTATGGCTACACCTTC | CASSLGGTPGDYGYTF
TRBJ1-4 | TRBV4-1 | . | . | TGCGCCAGCAGCCAAGTGGGCCCAATCTTGACTAATGAAAAACTGTTTTTT | CASSQVGPILTNEKLFF
TRBJ2-1 | TRBV3-1/TRBV3-2 | once | TRBD1 | TGTGCCAGCAGCCCCGTAAGGACAGGGTTTAGGTTCTTC | CASSPVRTGFRFF
TRBJ1-5 | TRBV4-1 | . | . | TGCGCCAGCAGCCAAGTTACCGGAAAGTCTGGTCAGCCCCAGCATTTT | CASSQVTGKSGQPQHF
TRBJ2-1 | TRBV7-3 | . | . | TGTGCCAGCAGCTTATCCCGCGTCAATGAGCAGTTCTTC | CASSLSRVNEQFF
TRBJ2-3 | TRBV11-2 | few | TRBD2 | TGTGCCAGCAGCTTAGATCTCGGAGCGGGGACCACAGATACGCAGTATTTT | CASSLDLGAGTTDTQYF
TRBJ1-4 | TRBV6-6 | . | TRBD1 | TGTGCCAGCAGTTACCGGCAGGGGGAGGGAGGGGAAAAACTGTTTTTT | CASSYRQGEGGEKLFF
TRBJ2-7 | TRBV10-3 | . | . | TGTGCCATCAGTGAGTCGACTACCTACGAGCAGTACTTC | CAISESTTYEQYF
TRBJ1-1 | TRBV11-1 | . | . | TGTGCCAGCAGCTTAGGCAGGGTCACTGAAGCTTTCTTT | CASSLGRVTEAFF
TRBJ2-2 | TRBV14 | . | . | TGTGCCAGCAGCCAAGACAGGCTAAGGGGCGGGGAGCTGTTTTTT | CASSQDRLRGGELFF
TRBJ1-5 | TRBV27 | . | TRBD1 | TGTGCCAGCAGTTTAACGACAGGGTTGAGGCCCCAGCATTTT | CASSLTTGLRPQHF
TRBJ2-4 | TRBV4-1 | . | . | TGCGCCAGCAGCCAGGCACGATTAAACATTCAGTACTTC | CASSQARLNIQYF
TRBJ1-5 | TRBV5-1 | . | . | TGCGCCAGCAGCTTGGGGACAAATCAGCCCCAGCATTTT | CASSLGTNQPQHF
TRBJ2-7 | TRBV6-5 | . | . | TGTGCCAGCAGTTACTCCGCCAGCGGCATTTACGAGCAGTACTTC | CASSYSASGIYEQYF
TRBJ1-2 | TRBV5-4 | . | . | TGTGCCAGCAGCCGGCCAGAGACTAACTATGGCTACACCTTC | CASSRPETNYGYTF